The T cell receptor (beta chain) described here comes from a study of T cell responses to AZD1222 COVID-19 vaccine. The protocol was immunoSEQ multiplex PCR, while the TCRdb copy is restricted to in-frame clones and leaves out a portion. This table has roughly 80,000 clones, around 92% appearing once. Study outcomes and limitations: Spike was spanned by vaccine-associated CD4 TCRs, with dominance at 160-218 and 743-854. Only a handful of individuals given AZD1222 were seropositive at baseline.

Note on this clone: What it binds is unknown.

This receptor was identified in an adult in good health. This material consisted of peripheral blood, taken on day 0 of AZD1222 vaccination.

In DNA, the CDR3 is TGTGCCAGCTCACCATGGGGAGGGACCCAAGAGACCCAGTACTTC. Amino acid sequence: CASSPWGGTQETQYF. The chain recombines TRBV18 with TRBJ2-5; 7 bases align to TRBD2. The CDR3 extends over 15 amino acids. Germline CDR1 is KGHSH and CDR2 is LQKENI. Germline trimming cut 2 bases from V and 1 base from J; bases unmatched to any gene: 4.